The clone carrying this T cell receptor (beta chain) showed up many times. Antigen unknown. The source of the sample is a study of CD8 T cells in ankylosing spondylitis. Trimming cost V 5 bases and J 3 bases, with 16 bases left between them. Germline CDR1 and CDR2: SEHNR and FQNEAQ (reference sequence). The CDR3 loop spans 15 amino acids. Study-wide points: As reported, disease-linked clones showed significant enrichment in matched ankylosing spondylitis synovial fluid. CD8+ by phenotype, disease-linked clones were relatively rare in peripheral blood. Earlier literature documents some of the motif variants in reactive arthritis synovial fluid and blood.

Making use of molecular barcodes, quantitative 5'-RACE generated TCR beta libraries. Each CDR3 protein gets one entry after TCRdb re-called the 5' RACE reads with MiXCR. Of 200,000 to 250,000 distinct CDR3 sequences listed, under 12% are singletons. This chain joins TRBV7-9 and TRBJ2-5; unclear D gene. The source is a male donor with ankylosing spondylitis or in good health (not recorded which). The sequenced sample consisted of blood, either unsorted or a sorted T cell fraction (not recorded which). The CDR3 DNA reads as TGTGCCAGCAGCCAAGACCGTGGCCGGAAAGAGACCCAGTACTTC. This gives the protein CASSQDRGRKETQYF.